This TCR beta chain is drawn from a study of cytomegalovirus exposure and HLA in healthy donors. CDR1 is LGHNA and CDR2 is YSLEER in the germline V gene. The CDR3 has 16 amino acids. V lost 4 bases, J lost 4 bases, and 17 bases lay in between. PCR amplification relied on 60 Vbeta primers (plus 13 Jbeta primers). The repertoire was sequenced with immunoSEQ multiplex PCR; TCRdb's copy has only in-frame clones and lacks some. The data show 150,000 to 200,000 clones, 81% seen once. The sample taken for sequencing was PBMCs. This sequence was found in a man aged 18 to 35 in good health and CMV-seronegative. This chain uses TRBV4-3 with TRBJ1-5; D remains ambiguous. The CDR3 DNA reads as TGCGCCAGCAGCCGATCCGCAGACATCGGTAATCAGCCCCAGCATTTT. The encoded protein is CASSRSADIGNQPQHF.